This T cell receptor (beta chain) was captured in a study of control samples from healthy donors and cancer patients. Germline V gene sequence: CDR1 SGHTA, CDR2 FQGNSA. V lost 6 bases and J 5 bases, leaving 11 bases between the germline ends. This CDR3 is 13 amino acids long. Profiled with immunoSEQ multiplex PCR; TCRdb holds only in-frame clones, not every one. The data contain 150,000 to 200,000 clones, around 91% of them singletons. Sequenced sample: blood. The receptor was isolated from a woman in her fifties or sixties in good health. V is TRBV7-2 and J is TRBJ1-3; D is perhaps TRBD1 (6 bases). This CDR3 is CASSPDSRNTIYF. The CDR3 coding sequence is TGTGCCAGCAGTCCGGACAGCCGAAACACCATATATTTT.